One sample yielded the 19 T cell receptor beta chains listed below, sequenced in a study of T cells after yellow fever vaccination. TCRdb ran MiXCR on the 5' RACE reads and lists one entry per CDR3 protein. The sample consists of about 340,000 distinct CDR3 sequences, approximately 3.9% of them appearing once. This material consisted of PBMCs, taken 5 days after the yellow fever booster vaccination. Every receptor here comes from a young man who received the YFV17D yellow fever vaccine.

This clonotype has only a few counts. The J gene is TRBJ2-5, the V gene TRBV6-5, with D tentatively TRBD1 or TRBD2 (5 bases each). CDR1 is MNHEY and CDR2 is SVGAGI in the germline V gene. V gave up 1 base and J gave up 14 bases, with 11 bases separating them. CDR3 size: 11 residues. CDR3: CASSYLGVQYF. CDR3 in DNA: TGTGCCAGCAGTTACTTGGGGGTTCAATACTTC.

This clonotype was observed many times. The chain has TRBV5-6 and TRBJ1-5; tentatively, D is TRBD1 (6 bases). Germline values: CDR1 SGHDT, CDR2 YYEEEE. V lost 4 bases and J lost 0, with 20 bases in between. The CDR3 is made up of 18 amino acids. The CDR3 DNA reads TGTGCCAGCAGCCTAGGGACACTCAGACAAAATAGCAATCAGCCCCAGCATTTT. Translation: CASSLGTLRQNSNQPQHF.

In its sample, this clonotype was seen a few times. The chain couples TRBV5-1 to TRBJ2-2; D unresolved. The CDR3 loop spans 14 amino acids. Germline loops: CDR1 SGHRS, CDR2 YFSETQ. Trimming removed 7 bases at V and 2 bases at J, with 12 bases between. Written as DNA, the CDR3 is TGCGCCAGCGAGCTTCTACCTAACACCGGGGAGCTGTTTTTT. The encoded protein is CASELLPNTGELFF.

This rearrangement joins TRBV7-2 to TRBJ2-5; 7 nucleotides match TRBD2. The germline gives CDR1 SGHTA, CDR2 FQGNSA. The trim removed 1 base at V and 4 bases at J, leaving 3 bases unmatched. CDR3 size: 14 residues. The DNA of the CDR3 is TGTGCCAGCAGCTTAGATGGGAGGGGAGAGACCCAGTACTTC. This encodes CASSLDGRGETQYF.

This clonotype has more than one count but fewer than ten. The chain links TRBV11-2 to TRBJ2-5, with a tentative D call TRBD2 (5 bases). V was clipped by 0 bases and J by 7 bases, with 18 bases between them. Germline V gene lookup returns CDR1 SGHAT and CDR2 FQNNGV. The CDR3 spans 16 residues. In DNA form, the CDR3 reads TGTGCCAGCAGCTTAGACGGACCTCAGGTAGAGGGGACCCAGTACTTC. Its translation: CASSLDGPQVEGTQYF. The whole variable domain, filled in from reference TRBV11-2 and TRBJ2-5, reads EAGVAQSPRYKIIEKRQSVAFWCNPISGHATLYWYQQILGQGPKLLIQFQNNGVVDDSQLPKDRFSAERLKGVDSTLKIQPAKLEDSAVYLCASSLDGPQVEGTQYFGPGTRLLVL.

This clonotype turned up a few times. The chain couples TRBV20-1 to TRBJ2-3; possibly TRBD1 for D (6 bases). This CDR3 region has 13 residues. CDR1 is DFQATT and CDR2 is SNEGSKA in the germline V gene (reference sequence). Trimming left V 6 bases short and J 2 bases short, with 12 bases between. The CDR3 DNA follows: TGCAGTGCCAGAAGGACAGACACAGATACGCAGTATTTT. It yields the protein CSARRTDTDTQYF.

This clonotype was observed many times. The chain joins TRBV20-1 to TRBJ2-5, with D perhaps matching TRBD2 (5 bases). Germline CDR1 reads DFQATT; CDR2 reads SNEGSKA (reference sequence). The CDR3 covers 15 residues. The V and J ends lost 1 base and 2 bases respectively, with 14 bases between them. The CDR3 loop is CSARVSGTAQETQYF. The CDR3 DNA follows: TGCAGTGCTAGAGTCTCGGGAACAGCTCAAGAGACCCAGTACTTC.

Turning to this clonotype: This clone may be a read error of a much larger clone one base away. This chain joins TRBV10-3 and TRBJ2-3, with 14 bases that match TRBD2. CDR1 is ENHRY, CDR2 SYGVKD, per germline. Trimming cost V 10 bases and J 1 base; bases outside gene matches: 22. The CDR3 covers 21 residues. CDR3 coding DNA: TGTGCCACCTATCCTAGCCCAGGACTAGCGGGGGGCCAGGATGGCACAGATACGCAGTATTTT. It translates to CATYPSPGLAGGQDGTDTQYF.

The rearrangement uses TRBV7-9 and TRBJ2-7; 7 nucleotides line up with TRBD1. Germline CDR1 and CDR2: SEHNR and FQNEAQ (reference sequence). V was clipped by 5 bases and J by 5 bases; unmatched bases: 15. The CDR3 extends over 16 amino acids. CDR3 protein: CASSPPREQGPHEQYF. CDR3 nucleotides: TGTGCCAGCAGCCCGCCACGAGAACAGGGGCCCCACGAGCAGTACTTC.

There are a few counts of this clonotype. The CDR3: CASRAGRTNSPLHF. CDR3 nucleotides: TGTGCCTCCCGAGCCGGCAGAACTAATTCACCCCTCCACTTT. The chain combines TRBV11-2 with TRBJ1-6; D not resolved. Germline lookup yields CDR1 SGHAT and CDR2 FQNNGV. The V end lost 11 bases, the J end lost 6 bases, and 17 bases lay between the germline ends. CDR3 size: 14 residues.

This chain connects TRBV12-5 to TRBJ2-3; TRBD2 matches at 8 bases. Germline CDR1 and CDR2: LGHNT and FRNRAP. J gave up 0 bases and V 3 bases, and 2 bases lay outside the gene matches. This CDR3 has 15 residues. In nucleotides, the CDR3 is TGTGCTAGTGGTTTCACTAGCGGTAGCACAGATACGCAGTATTTT. Its translation is CASGFTSGSTDTQYF.

In this sample, this clonotype turned up a few times. One junction end does not reproduce the germline sequence, and a read error may be involved. The gene calls are TRBV4-3 and TRBJ2-7; 12 nucleotides agree with TRBD2. The CDR3 is 13 amino acids. CDR1 is LGHNA and CDR2 is YSLEER in the germline V gene. The CDR3 sequence: CASSQDLAGGLDF. DNA of the CDR3: TGCGCCAGCAGCCAAGATCTAGCGGGGGGGCTGGACTTC.

This clonotype turned up a few times. The rearrangement uses TRBV19 and TRBJ2-1; 7 nucleotides line up with TRBD1. Per the germline V gene, CDR1 is LNHDA and CDR2 is SQIVND (reference sequence). The CDR3 extends over 14 amino acids. The V gene end was trimmed by 5 bases and the J gene end by 9 bases; junction bases not matched to a gene: 10. CDR3 in DNA: TGTGCCAGTAGTCCCTGGACAGGTGTAGGTGAGCAGTTCTTC. Encoded protein: CASSPWTGVGEQFF.

This clonotype was counted only a few times. The V and J genes are TRBV18 and TRBJ1-1; 12 nucleotides align to TRBD1. Germline V CDR1 and CDR2: KGHSH, LQKENI. CDR3 length: 17 amino acids. V lost 2 bases to trimming and J lost 0 bases; unmatched junction nucleotides: 4. CDR3 region: CASSPEGTGGLNTEAFF. The CDR3 DNA reads TGTGCCAGCTCACCAGAAGGGACAGGGGGCTTGAACACTGAAGCTTTCTTT.

J is TRBJ2-2 and V is TRBV5-1; 9 bases line up with TRBD1. The CDR3 is 16 amino acids. With 4 bases clipped from V and 0 bases from J, the junction kept 4 bases outside the gene matches. The germline V gene has CDR1 SGHRS and CDR2 YFSETQ. The CDR3 nucleotides are TGCGCCAGCAGCCGCGACAGGGGGTCGAACACCGGGGAGCTGTTTTTT. It yields the protein CASSRDRGSNTGELFF.

The sample holds a few counts of this clonotype. This chain connects TRBV7-6 to TRBJ2-3; tentative D call: TRBD1 (6 bases). The germline V gene has CDR1 SGHVS and CDR2 FNYEAQ. The CDR3 covers 16 residues. V shed 1 base and J shed 3 bases, with 14 bases lying between them. The CDR3 DNA reads TGTGCCAGCAGCTTAGGGGGTTACAGGGCTACAGATACGCAGTATTTT. The encoded protein is CASSLGGYRATDTQYF.

The chain recombines TRBV6-5 with TRBJ2-5, with TRBD2 matching 12 bases. The trim removed 5 bases at V and 6 bases at J, leaving 10 bases unmatched. Germline CDR1 is MNHEY and CDR2 is SVGAGI. The CDR3 has 16 amino acids. The CDR3 region is CASSHRPSGGAKTQYF. The CDR3 bases are TGTGCCAGCAGTCACCGCCCTAGCGGGGGGGCTAAGACCCAGTACTTC.

The V call is TRBV20-1, the J call TRBJ1-6; tentative D call: TRBD1 (5 bases). V shed 5 bases and J shed 7 bases, with 12 bases lying between them. The CDR3 spans 13 residues. Per germline, CDR1 DFQATT and CDR2 SNEGSKA (reference sequence). The CDR3 bases are TGCAGTGCTTACGGGGCGAGAAATTCACCCCTCCACTTT. Translating gives CSAYGARNSPLHF.

The J gene is TRBJ2-2, the V gene TRBV10-3; no reliable D call. Germline loops: CDR1 ENHRY, CDR2 SYGVKD. With 7 bases removed from V and 1 base from J, the gap between germline ends came to 10 bases. The CDR3 sequence is 14 residues long. The CDR3 here is CAIKGRLNTGELFF. CDR3 sequence (DNA): TGTGCCATCAAAGGACGGTTGAACACCGGGGAGCTGTTTTTT.